This TCR beta chain was captured by sequencing in a study of cytomegalovirus exposure and HLA in healthy donors. Study context: Researchers previously reported finding about 110 million unique TCR beta sequences from 170 million or so T cells. Falling in the Caucasian-associated ancestry cluster were about four fifths of under 450 genotyped donors.

Trimming cost V 6 bases and J 3 bases; bases outside gene matches: 2. Germline V gene lookup returns CDR1 WNHNN and CDR2 SYGVQD (reference sequence). This CDR3 has 13 amino acids. The study ran its PCR with 60 Vbeta and 13 Jbeta primers. The assay was immunoSEQ multiplex PCR, and TCRdb's table has in-frame clones only and misses some. The sample table includes 150,000 to 200,000 clones. This TCR was sampled from a man aged 25-45 years in good health and CMV-seronegative. The gene calls are TRBV10-1 and TRBJ2-7; 10 positions match TRBD2. The material sequenced was PBMCs. The CDR3 spells CASRPSGSYEQYF. The CDR3 nucleotides read TGCGCCAGCAGACCTAGCGGGAGCTACGAGCAGTACTTC.